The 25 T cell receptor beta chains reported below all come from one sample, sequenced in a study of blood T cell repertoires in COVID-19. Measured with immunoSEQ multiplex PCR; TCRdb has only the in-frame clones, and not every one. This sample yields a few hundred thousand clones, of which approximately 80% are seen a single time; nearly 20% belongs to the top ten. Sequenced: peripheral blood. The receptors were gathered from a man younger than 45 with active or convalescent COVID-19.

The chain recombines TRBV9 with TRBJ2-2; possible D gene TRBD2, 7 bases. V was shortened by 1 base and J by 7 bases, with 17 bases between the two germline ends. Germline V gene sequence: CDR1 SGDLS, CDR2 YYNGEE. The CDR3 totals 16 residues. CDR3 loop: CASSVQAGARDGELFF. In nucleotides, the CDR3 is TGTGCCAGCAGCGTACAGGCGGGGGCGAGGGACGGGGAGCTGTTTTTT.

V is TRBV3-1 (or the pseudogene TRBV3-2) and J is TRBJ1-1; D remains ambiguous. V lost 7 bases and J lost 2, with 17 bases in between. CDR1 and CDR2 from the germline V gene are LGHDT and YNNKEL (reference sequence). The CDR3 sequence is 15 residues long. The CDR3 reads CASTLSDRVNTEAFF. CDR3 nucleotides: TGTGCCAGCACCCTTTCAGACCGGGTCAACACTGAAGCTTTCTTT.

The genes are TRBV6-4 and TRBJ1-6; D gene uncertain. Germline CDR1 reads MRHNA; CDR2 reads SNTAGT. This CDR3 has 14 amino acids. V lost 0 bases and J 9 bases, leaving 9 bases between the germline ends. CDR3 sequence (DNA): TGTGCCAGCAGTGACTCGATCCCAGGTTCACCCCTCCACTTT. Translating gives CASSDSIPGSPLHF.

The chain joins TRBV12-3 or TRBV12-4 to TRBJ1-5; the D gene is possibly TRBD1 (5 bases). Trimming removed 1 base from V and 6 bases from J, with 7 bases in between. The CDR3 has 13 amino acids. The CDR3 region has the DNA TGTGCCAGCAGTTTAGGGGGGGGTCAGCCCCAGCATTTT. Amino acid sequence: CASSLGGGQPQHF.

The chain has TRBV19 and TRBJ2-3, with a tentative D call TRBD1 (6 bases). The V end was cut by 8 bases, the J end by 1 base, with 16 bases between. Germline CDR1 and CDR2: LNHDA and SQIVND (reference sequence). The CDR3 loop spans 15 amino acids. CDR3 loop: CASRNRVVGTDTQYF. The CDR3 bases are TGTGCCAGTCGTAACAGGGTGGTGGGCACAGATACGCAGTATTTT.

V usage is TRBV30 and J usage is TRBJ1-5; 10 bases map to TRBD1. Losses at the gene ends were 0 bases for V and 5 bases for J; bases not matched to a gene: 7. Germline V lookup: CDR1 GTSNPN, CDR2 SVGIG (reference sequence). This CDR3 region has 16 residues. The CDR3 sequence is CAWSVSGQGNYQPQHF. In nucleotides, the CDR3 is TGTGCCTGGAGTGTATCGGGACAGGGGAATTATCAGCCCCAGCATTTT.

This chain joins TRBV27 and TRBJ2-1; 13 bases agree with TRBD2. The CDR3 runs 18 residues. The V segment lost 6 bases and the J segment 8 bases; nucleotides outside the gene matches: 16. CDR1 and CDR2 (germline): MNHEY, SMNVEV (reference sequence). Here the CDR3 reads CASSLGLAGVWGNDEQFF. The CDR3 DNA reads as TGTGCCAGCAGCCTTGGACTAGCGGGAGTGTGGGGGAACGATGAGCAGTTCTTC.

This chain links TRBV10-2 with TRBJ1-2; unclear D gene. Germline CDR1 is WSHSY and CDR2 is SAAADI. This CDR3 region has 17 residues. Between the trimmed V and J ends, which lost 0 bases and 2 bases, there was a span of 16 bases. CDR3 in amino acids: CASSESLSPRHNYGYTF. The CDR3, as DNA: TGCGCCAGCAGTGAGTCCCTCTCCCCCCGACACAACTATGGCTACACCTTC.

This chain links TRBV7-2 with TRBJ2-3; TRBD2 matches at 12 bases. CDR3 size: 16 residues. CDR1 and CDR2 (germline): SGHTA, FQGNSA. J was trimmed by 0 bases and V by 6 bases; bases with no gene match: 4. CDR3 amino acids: CASSTGLAGSTDTQYF. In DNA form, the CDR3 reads TGTGCCAGCAGTACCGGACTAGCGGGGAGCACAGATACGCAGTATTTT.

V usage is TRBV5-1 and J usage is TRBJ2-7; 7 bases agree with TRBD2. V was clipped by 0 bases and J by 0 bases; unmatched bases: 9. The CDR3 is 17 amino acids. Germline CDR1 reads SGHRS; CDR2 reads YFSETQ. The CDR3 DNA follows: TGCGCCAGCAGCTTGGCTAAGGTGCCTAGCGGCTCCTACGAGCAGTACTTC. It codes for CASSLAKVPSGSYEQYF.

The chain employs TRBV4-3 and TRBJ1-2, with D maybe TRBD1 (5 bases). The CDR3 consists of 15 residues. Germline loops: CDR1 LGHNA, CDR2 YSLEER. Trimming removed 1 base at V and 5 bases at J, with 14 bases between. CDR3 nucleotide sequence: TGCGCCAGCAGCCAAGGGGGCGCACGAAGTTATGGCTACACCTTC. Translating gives CASSQGGARSYGYTF.

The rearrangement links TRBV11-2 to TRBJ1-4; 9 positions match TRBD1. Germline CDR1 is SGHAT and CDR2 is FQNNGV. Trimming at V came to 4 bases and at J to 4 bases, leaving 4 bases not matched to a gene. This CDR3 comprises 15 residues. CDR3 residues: CASSWNRGRNEKLFF. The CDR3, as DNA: TGTGCCAGCAGCTGGAACAGGGGGCGTAATGAAAAACTGTTTTTT.

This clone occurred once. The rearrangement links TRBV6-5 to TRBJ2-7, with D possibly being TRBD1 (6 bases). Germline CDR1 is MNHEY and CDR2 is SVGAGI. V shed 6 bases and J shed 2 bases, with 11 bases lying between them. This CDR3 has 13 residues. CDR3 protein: CASRQGSPYEQYF. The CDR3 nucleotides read TGTGCCAGCAGACAGGGATCTCCCTACGAGCAGTACTTC.

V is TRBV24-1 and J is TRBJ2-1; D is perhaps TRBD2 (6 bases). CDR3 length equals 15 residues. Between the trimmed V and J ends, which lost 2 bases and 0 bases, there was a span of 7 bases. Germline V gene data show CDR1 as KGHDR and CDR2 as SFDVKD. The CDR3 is CATSDSGSSYNEQFF. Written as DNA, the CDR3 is TGTGCCACCAGTGATTCCGGGAGCTCCTACAATGAGCAGTTCTTC.

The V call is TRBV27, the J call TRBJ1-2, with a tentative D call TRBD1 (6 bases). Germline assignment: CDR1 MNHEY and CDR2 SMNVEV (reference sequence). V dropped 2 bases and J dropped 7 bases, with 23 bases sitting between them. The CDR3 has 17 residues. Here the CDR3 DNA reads TGTGCCAGCAGTTTAGTTCCGGCCCTACAGGGATTGTCTGGCTACACCTTC. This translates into CASSLVPALQGLSGYTF.

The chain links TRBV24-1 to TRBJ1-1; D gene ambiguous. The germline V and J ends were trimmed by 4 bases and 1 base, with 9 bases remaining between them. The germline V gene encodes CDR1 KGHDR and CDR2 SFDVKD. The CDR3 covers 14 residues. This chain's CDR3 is CATSESGGNTEAFF. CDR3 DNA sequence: TGTGCCACCAGTGAGTCGGGTGGGAACACTGAAGCTTTCTTT.

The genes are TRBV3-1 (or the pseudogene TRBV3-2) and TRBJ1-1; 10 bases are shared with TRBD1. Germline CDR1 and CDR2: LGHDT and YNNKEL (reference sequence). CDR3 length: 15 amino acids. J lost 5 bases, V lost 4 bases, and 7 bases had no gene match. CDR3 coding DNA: TGTGCCAGCAGCCCCCGGGACAGGGGAGGTACTGAAGCTTTCTTT. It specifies CASSPRDRGGTEAFF.

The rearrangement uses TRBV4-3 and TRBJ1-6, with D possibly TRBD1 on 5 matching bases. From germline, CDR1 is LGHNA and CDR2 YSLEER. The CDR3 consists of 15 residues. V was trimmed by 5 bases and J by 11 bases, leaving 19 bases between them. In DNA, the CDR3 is TGCGCCAGCAGCGAAGGGACCGGGAGTTTCGCACCCCTCCACTTT. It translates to CASSEGTGSFAPLHF.

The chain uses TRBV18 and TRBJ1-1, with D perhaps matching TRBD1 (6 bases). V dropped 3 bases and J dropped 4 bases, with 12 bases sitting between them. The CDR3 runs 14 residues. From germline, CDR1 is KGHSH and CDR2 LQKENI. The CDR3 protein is CASSPLTGLTEAFF. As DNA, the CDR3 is TGTGCCAGCTCACCTCTAACAGGGCTCACTGAAGCTTTCTTT.

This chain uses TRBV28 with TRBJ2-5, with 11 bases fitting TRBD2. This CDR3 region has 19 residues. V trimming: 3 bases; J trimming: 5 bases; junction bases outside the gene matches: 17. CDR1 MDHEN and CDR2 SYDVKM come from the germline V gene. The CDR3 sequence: CASSFSRLAGNRRQETQYF. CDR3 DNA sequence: TGTGCCAGCAGTTTTTCCAGACTAGCGGGAAATCGTAGACAGGAGACCCAGTACTTC. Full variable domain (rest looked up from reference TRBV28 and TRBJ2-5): DVKVTQSSRYLVKRTGEKVFLECVQDMDHENMFWYRQDPGLGLRLIYFSYDVKMKEKGDIPEGYSVSREKKERFSLILESASTNQTSMYLCASSFSRLAGNRRQETQYFGPGTRLLVL.

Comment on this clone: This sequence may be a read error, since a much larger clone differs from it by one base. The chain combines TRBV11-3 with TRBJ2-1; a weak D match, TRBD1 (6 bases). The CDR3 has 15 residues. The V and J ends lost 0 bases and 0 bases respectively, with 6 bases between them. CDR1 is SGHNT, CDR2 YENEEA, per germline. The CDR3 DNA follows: TGTGCCAGCAGCTTAGACAGGGGCTCCTACAATGAGCAGTTCTTC. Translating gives CASSLDRGSYNEQFF.

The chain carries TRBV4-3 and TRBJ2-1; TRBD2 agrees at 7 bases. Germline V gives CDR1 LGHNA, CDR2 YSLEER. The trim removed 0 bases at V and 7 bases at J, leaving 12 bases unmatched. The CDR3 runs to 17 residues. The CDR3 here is CASSQDLGGTRTNEQFF. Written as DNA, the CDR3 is TGCGCCAGCAGCCAAGATCTCGGGGGGACCAGAACAAATGAGCAGTTCTTC.

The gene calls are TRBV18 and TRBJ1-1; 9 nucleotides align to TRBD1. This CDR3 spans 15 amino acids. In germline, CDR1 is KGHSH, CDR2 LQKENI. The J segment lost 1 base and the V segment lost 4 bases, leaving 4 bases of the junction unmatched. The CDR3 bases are TGTGCCAGCTCACGGGACAGGGCGCGGAACACTGAAGCTTTCTTT. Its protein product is CASSRDRARNTEAFF.

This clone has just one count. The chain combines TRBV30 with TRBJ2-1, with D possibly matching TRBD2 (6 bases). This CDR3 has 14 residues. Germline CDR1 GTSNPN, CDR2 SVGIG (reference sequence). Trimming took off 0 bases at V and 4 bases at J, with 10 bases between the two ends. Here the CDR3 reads CAWSVDGGYNEQFF. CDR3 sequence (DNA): TGTGCCTGGAGTGTCGACGGGGGTTACAATGAGCAGTTCTTC.

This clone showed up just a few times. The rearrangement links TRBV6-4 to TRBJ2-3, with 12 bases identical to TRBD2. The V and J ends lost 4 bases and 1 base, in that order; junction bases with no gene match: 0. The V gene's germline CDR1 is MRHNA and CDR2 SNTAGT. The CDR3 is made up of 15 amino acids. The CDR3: CASSGLAGGTDTQYF. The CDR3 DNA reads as TGTGCCAGCAGTGGACTAGCGGGGGGCACAGATACGCAGTATTTT.